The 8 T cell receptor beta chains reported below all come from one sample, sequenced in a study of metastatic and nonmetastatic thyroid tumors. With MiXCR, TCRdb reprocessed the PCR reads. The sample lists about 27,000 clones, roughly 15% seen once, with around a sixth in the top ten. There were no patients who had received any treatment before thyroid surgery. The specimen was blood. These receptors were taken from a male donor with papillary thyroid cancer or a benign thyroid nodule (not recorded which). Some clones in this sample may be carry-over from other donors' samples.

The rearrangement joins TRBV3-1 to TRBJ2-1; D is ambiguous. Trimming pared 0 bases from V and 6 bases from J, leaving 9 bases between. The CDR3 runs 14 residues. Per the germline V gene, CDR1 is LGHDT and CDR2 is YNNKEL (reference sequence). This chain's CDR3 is CASSQDLVINEQFF. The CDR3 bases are TGTGCCAGCAGCCAAGATCTAGTAATCAATGAGCAGTTCTTC.

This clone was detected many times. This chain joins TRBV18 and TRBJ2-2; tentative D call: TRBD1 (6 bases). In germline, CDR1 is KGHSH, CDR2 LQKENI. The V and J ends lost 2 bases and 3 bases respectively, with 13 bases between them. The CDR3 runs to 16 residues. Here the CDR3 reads CASSPTDRLYTGELFF. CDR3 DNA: TGTGCCAGCTCACCAACGGACAGATTATACACCGGGGAGCTGTTTTTT.

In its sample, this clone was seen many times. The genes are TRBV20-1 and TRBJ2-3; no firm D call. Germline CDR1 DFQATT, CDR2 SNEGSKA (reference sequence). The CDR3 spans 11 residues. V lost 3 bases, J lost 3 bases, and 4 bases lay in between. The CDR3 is CSASFTDTQYF. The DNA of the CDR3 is TGCAGTGCTAGTTTTACAGATACGCAGTATTTT.

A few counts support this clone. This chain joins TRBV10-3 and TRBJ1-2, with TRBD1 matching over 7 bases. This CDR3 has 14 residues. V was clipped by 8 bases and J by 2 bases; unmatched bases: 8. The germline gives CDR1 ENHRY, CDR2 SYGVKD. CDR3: CAIPYPGGNYGYTF. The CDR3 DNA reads TGTGCCATCCCCTACCCAGGGGGAAACTATGGCTACACCTTC.

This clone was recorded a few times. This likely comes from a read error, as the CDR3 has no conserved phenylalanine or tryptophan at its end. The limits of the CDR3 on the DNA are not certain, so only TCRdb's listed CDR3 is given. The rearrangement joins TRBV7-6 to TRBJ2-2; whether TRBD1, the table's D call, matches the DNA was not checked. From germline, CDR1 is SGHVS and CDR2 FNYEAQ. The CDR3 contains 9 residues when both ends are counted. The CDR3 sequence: CASSLNRDR.

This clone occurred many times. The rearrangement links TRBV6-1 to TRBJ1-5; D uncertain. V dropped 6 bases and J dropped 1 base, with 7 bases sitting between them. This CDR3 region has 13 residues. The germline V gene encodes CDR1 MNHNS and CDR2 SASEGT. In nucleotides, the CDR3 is TGTGCCAGCAGGGAAACCAGCAATCAGCCCCAGCATTTT. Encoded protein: CASRETSNQPQHF.

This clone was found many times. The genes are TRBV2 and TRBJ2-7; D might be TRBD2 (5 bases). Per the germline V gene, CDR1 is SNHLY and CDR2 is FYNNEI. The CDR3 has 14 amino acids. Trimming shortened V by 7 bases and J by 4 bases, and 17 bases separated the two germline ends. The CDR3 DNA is TGTGCCAGCACGGGTAGCGATCTGAAGTACGAGCAGTACTTC. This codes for CASTGSDLKYEQYF.

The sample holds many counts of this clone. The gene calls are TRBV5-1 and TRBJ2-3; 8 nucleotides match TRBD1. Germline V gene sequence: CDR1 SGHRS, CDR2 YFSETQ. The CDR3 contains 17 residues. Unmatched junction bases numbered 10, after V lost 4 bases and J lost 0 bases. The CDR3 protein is CASSPGTGFTSTDTQYF. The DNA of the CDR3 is TGCGCCAGCAGCCCCGGGACAGGCTTTACTAGCACAGATACGCAGTATTTT.